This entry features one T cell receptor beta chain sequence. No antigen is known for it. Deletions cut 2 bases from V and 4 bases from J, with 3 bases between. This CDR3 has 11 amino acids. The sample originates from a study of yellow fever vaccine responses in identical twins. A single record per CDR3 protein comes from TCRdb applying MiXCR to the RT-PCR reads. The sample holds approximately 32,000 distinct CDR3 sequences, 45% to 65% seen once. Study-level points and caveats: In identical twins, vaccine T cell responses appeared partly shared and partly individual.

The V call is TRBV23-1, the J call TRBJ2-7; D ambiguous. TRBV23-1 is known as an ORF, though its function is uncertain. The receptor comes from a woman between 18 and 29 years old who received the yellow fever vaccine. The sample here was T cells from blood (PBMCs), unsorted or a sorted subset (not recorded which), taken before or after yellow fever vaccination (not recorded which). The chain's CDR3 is CASSQSYEQYF. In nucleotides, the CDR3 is TGCGCCAGCAGTCAAAGTTACGAGCAGTACTTC.